Listed below are T cell receptor beta chains from one sample, sequenced in a study of T-cell reconstitution after alpha-beta-depleted transplantation in children. TCRdb reanalysed the PCR reads using MiXCR and keeps one entry per CDR3 protein. The sample lists some 300,000 distinct CDR3 sequences, about 9.4% occurring once. Here the sequenced sample was PBMCs from the stem cell graft donor, taken from the stem cell graft. The receptors here all came from a human donor who donated a stem cell graft to a child with acute lymphoblastic leukemia. Each CDR3 is given with its conserved first and last residue. D genes are given only for firm matches. A row's size may be missing; if present it is once, few, many or a size class.

CDR3aa: CASSLGLAGFLSYEQYF
CDR3nt: TGCGCCAGCAGCTTGGGGCTAGCGGGATTCCTCTCCTACGAGCAGTACTTC
v_gene: TRBV5-1
j_gene: TRBJ2-7
d_gene: TRBD2
abundance: few
len: 17

CDR3aa: CSARDIRGVGYEQYF
CDR3nt: TGCAGTGCTAGAGATATCAGAGGGGTAGGATACGAGCAGTACTTC
v_gene: TRBV20-1
j_gene: TRBJ2-7
d_gene: NA
abundance: few
len: 15

CDR3aa: CASSYSGFGNTIYF
CDR3nt: TGTGCCAGCAGTTACTCAGGGTTTGGAAACACCATATATTTT
v_gene: TRBV6-5
j_gene: TRBJ1-3
d_gene: NA
abundance: NA
len: 14

CDR3aa: CASSRSQETQYF
CDR3nt: TGCGCCAGCAGCCGGAGCCAAGAGACCCAGTACTTC
v_gene: TRBV5-1
j_gene: TRBJ2-5
d_gene: NA
abundance: many
len: 12

CDR3aa: CSALTAGSTLSYEQYF
CDR3nt: TGCAGTGCTCTTACCGCGGGCTCTACACTCTCCTACGAGCAGTACTTC
v_gene: TRBV20-1
j_gene: TRBJ2-7
d_gene: NA
abundance: few
len: 16

CDR3aa: CASSLYPTQGEADTQYF
CDR3nt: TGTGCCAGCAGCCTATACCCCACCCAGGGGGAGGCAGATACGCAGTATTTT
v_gene: TRBV28
j_gene: TRBJ2-3
d_gene: NA
abundance: NA
len: 17

CDR3aa: CASSFRGANQPQHF
CDR3nt: TGTGCCAGCAGTTTCCGGGGCGCAAATCAGCCCCAGCATTTT
v_gene: TRBV12-3/TRBV12-4
j_gene: TRBJ1-5
d_gene: NA
abundance: many
len: 14

CDR3aa: CASSLEADIYNEQFF
CDR3nt: TGTGCCAGCAGCTTAGAGGCCGACATATACAATGAGCAGTTCTTC
v_gene: TRBV12-3/TRBV12-4
j_gene: TRBJ2-1
d_gene: NA
abundance: NA
len: 15

CDR3aa: CASSQVGVYNEQFF
CDR3nt: TGCGCCAGCAGCCAAGTGGGTGTGTACAATGAGCAGTTCTTC
v_gene: TRBV4-3
j_gene: TRBJ2-1
d_gene: NA
abundance: NA
len: 14

CDR3aa: CASSLGLGKNIQYF
CDR3nt: TGTGCCAGCAGCTTAGGGCTGGGGAAAAACATTCAGTACTTC
v_gene: TRBV11-2
j_gene: TRBJ2-4
d_gene: NA
abundance: many
len: 14

CDR3aa: CASSWTSGFYNEQFF
CDR3nt: TGCGCCAGCAGCTGGACTAGCGGGTTCTACAATGAGCAGTTCTTC
v_gene: TRBV5-1
j_gene: TRBJ2-1
d_gene: TRBD2
abundance: few
len: 15

CDR3aa: CANRNTGSYEQYF
CDR3nt: TGTGCCAACAGAAATACTGGTTCCTACGAGCAGTACTTC
v_gene: TRBV27
j_gene: TRBJ2-7
d_gene: NA
abundance: NA
len: 13

CDR3aa: CSVVQGNIQYF
CDR3nt: TGCAGCGTTGTTCAGGGCAACATTCAGTACTTC
v_gene: TRBV29-1
j_gene: TRBJ2-4
d_gene: NA
abundance: NA
len: 11

CDR3aa: CASSSTAGQNTGELFF
CDR3nt: TGTGCCAGCAGTTCCACGGCGGGCCAGAACACCGGGGAGCTGTTTTTT
v_gene: TRBV12-3/TRBV12-4
j_gene: TRBJ2-2
d_gene: NA
abundance: NA
len: 16

CDR3aa: CASSQGLAGDYNEQFF
CDR3nt: TGCGCCAGCAGCCAAGGGTTAGCGGGTGATTACAATGAGCAGTTCTTC
v_gene: TRBV4-3
j_gene: TRBJ2-1
d_gene: TRBD2
abundance: many
len: 16

CDR3aa: CASSSGTGENIQYF
CDR3nt: TGCGCCAGCAGTTCGGGGACAGGAGAAAACATTCAGTACTTC
v_gene: TRBV5-1
j_gene: TRBJ2-4
d_gene: TRBD1
abundance: NA
len: 14

CDR3aa: CASSLGTGTYEQYF
CDR3nt: TGCGCCAGCAGCTTGGGAACAGGAACCTACGAGCAGTACTTC
v_gene: TRBV5-1
j_gene: TRBJ2-7
d_gene: NA
abundance: many
len: 14

CDR3aa: CASSLEGRWGQFF
CDR3nt: TGCGCCAGCAGCTTGGAAGGGAGATGGGGGCAGTTCTTC
v_gene: TRBV5-1
j_gene: TRBJ2-1
d_gene: NA
abundance: many
len: 13

CDR3aa: CASSNPRLAGNTDTQYF
CDR3nt: TGTGCCAGCAGTAACCCCCGACTAGCGGGGAACACAGATACGCAGTATTTT
v_gene: TRBV28
j_gene: TRBJ2-3
d_gene: TRBD2
abundance: NA
len: 17

CDR3aa: CSARDLAGVTDTQYF
CDR3nt: TGCAGTGCTAGAGATCTAGCGGGAGTCACAGATACGCAGTATTTT
v_gene: TRBV20-1
j_gene: TRBJ2-3
d_gene: TRBD2
abundance: NA
len: 15

CDR3aa: CASSRNQDMNTEAFF
CDR3nt: TGCGCCAGCAGCCGAAATCAAGACATGAACACTGAAGCTTTCTTT
v_gene: TRBV4-1
j_gene: TRBJ1-1
d_gene: NA
abundance: NA
len: 15

CDR3aa: CSAHGLAGVSRGHSDYNEQFF
CDR3nt: TGCAGTGCTCACGGCCTAGCGGGAGTTAGCCGGGGCCACTCAGACTACAATGAGCAGTTCTTC
v_gene: TRBV20-1
j_gene: TRBJ2-1
d_gene: TRBD2
abundance: few
len: 21

CDR3aa: CASSLASTGTGGTDTQYF
CDR3nt: TGTGCCAGCAGCTTAGCTTCGACAGGGACAGGGGGCACAGATACGCAGTATTTT
v_gene: TRBV7-2
j_gene: TRBJ2-3
d_gene: TRBD1
abundance: few
len: 18